This record concerns one T cell receptor beta chain sequence. Its specificity is unknown. CDR1 and CDR2 from the germline V gene are DFQATT and SNEGSKA (reference sequence). This CDR3 has 16 residues. TCR beta libraries carry UMIs added by 5'RACE template switching. One entry per CDR3 protein, without DNA, is what TCRdb gives after re-calling the 5' RACE reads. This listing includes under 200,000 distinct CDR3 sequences. This sample was taken from a study of T cells expressing NK-cell markers. Across the whole study: The TCR beta repertoires originated in sorted CD3+CD56+NKG2C+, CD3+CD56+NKG2C- and CD3+CD56-NKG2C+ T cells. HCMV seropositivity characterized most of the eight sequenced donors, and seronegativity one. General study results and limits: Among CD8+ T cells from about six donors, dominant NKG2C+ clonotypes accounted for roughly 1.0-8%.

The chain links TRBV20-1 to TRBJ2-1; the D call from TCRdb, TRBD1, cannot be confirmed without DNA. Sequenced input: blood T cells: a sorted CD56 or NKG2C T cell subset, CD4+ or CD8+ T cells, or bulk PBMC T cells (not recorded which). The source is a woman between 18 and 69 years old in good health. The CDR3 loop reads CSARDGQATRYNEQFF.